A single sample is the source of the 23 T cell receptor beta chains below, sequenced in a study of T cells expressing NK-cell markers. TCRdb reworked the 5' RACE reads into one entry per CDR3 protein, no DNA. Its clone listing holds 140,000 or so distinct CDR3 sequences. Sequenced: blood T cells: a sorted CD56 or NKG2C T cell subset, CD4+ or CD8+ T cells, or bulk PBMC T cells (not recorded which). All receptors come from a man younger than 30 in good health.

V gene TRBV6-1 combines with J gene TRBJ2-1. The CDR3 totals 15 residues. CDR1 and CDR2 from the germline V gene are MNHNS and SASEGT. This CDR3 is CASSISGDPYNEQFF.

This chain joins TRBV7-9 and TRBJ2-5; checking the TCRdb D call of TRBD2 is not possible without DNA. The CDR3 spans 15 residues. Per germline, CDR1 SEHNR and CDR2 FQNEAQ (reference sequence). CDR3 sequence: CASSLRGSGGETQYF.

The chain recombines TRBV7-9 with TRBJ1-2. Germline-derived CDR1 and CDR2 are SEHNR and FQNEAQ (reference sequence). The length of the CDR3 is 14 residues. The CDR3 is CASSLVMGNYGYTF.

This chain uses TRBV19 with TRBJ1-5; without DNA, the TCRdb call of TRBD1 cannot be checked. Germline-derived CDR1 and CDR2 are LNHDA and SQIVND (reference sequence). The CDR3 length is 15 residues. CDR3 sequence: CASSPRQGPNQPQHF.

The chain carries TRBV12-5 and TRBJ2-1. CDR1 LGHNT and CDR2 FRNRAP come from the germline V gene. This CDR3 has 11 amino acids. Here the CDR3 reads CASGLGREQFF.

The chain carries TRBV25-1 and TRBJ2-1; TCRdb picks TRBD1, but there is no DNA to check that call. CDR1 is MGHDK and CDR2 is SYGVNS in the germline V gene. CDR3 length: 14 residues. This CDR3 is CASGPPVDWNEQFF.

This chain's CDR3 is CSATTSGSREQFF. The chain joins TRBV20-1 to TRBJ2-1; the D gene TCRdb calls, TRBD2, cannot be checked with no DNA. CDR3 length: 13 residues. CDR1 and CDR2 (germline): DFQATT, SNEGSKA (reference sequence).

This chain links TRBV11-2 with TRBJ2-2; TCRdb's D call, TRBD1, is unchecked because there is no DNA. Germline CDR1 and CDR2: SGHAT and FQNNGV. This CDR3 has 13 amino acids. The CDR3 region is CASSKRGGGELFF.

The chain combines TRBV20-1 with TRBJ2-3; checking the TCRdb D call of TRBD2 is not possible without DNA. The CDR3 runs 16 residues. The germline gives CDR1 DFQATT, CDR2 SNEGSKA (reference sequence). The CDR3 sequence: CSARDFDGRRADTQYF.

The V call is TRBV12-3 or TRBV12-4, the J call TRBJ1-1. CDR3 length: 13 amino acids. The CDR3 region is CASSLPDYFGAFF.

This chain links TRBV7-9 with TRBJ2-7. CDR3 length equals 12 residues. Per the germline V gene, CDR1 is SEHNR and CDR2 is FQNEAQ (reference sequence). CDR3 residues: CASSQDGYEQYF.

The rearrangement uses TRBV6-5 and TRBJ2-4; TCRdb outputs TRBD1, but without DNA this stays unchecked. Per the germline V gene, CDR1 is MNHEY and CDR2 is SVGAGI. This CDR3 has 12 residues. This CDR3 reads CASSSGGNIQYF.

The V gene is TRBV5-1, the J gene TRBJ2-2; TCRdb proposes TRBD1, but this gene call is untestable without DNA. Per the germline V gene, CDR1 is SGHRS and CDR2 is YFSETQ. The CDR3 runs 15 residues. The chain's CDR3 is CASSPDTRPPGELFF.

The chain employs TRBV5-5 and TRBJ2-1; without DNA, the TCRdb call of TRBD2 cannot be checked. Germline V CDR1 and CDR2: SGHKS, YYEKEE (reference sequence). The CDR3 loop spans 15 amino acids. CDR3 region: CASSLATSWGNEQFF.

The CDR3 here is CSARDAQRSNTDTQYF. V is TRBV20-1 and J is TRBJ2-3; checking the TCRdb D call of TRBD2 is not possible without DNA. Germline CDR1 is DFQATT and CDR2 is SNEGSKA (reference sequence). The CDR3 runs 16 residues.

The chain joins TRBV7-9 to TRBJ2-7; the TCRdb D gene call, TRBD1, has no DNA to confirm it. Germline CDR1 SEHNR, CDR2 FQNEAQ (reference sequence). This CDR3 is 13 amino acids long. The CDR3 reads CASGGQYSYEQYF.

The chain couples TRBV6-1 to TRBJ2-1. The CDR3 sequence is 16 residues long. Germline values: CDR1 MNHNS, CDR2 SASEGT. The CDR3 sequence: CASSPLAGAKTNEQFF.

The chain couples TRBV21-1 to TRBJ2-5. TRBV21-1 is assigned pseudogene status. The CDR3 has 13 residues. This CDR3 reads CASSKGSAETQYF.

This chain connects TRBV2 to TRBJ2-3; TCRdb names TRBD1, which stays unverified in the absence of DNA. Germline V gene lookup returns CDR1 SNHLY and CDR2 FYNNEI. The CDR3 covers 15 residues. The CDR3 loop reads CASNEDRGLTDTQYF.

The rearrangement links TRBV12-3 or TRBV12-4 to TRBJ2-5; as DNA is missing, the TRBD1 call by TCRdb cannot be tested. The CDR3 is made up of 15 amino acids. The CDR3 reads CASSPRTGGRETQYF.

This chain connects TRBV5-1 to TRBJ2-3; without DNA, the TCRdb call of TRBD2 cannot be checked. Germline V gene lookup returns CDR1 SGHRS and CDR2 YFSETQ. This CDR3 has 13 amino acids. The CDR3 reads CASSPRGPDTQYF.

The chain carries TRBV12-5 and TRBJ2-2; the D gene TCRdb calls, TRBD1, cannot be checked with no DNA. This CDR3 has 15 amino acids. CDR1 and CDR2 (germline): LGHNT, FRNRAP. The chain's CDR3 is CASGPGGAGTGELFF. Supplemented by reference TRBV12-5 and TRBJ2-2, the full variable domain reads DARVTQTPRHKVTEMGQEVTMRCQPILGHNTVFWYRQTMMQGLELLAYFRNRAPLDDSGMPKDRFSAEMPDATLATLKIQPSEPRDSAVYFCASGPGGAGTGELFFGEGSRLTVL.

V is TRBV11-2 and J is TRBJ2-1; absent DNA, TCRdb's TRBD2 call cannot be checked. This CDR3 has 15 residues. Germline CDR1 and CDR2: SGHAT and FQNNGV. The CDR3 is CASSSAWSTGNEQFF.